This TCR beta chain was documented in a study of T cell responses to AZD1222 COVID-19 vaccine. Study-level points and caveats: None of the repertoires were sampled until the peak T cell response had passed.

The table lists this clone with a few counts. Its antigen is currently unknown. The germline V gene encodes CDR1 GTSNPN and CDR2 SVGIG (reference sequence). The CDR3 consists of 21 residues. Trimming took off 1 base at V and 0 bases at J, with 28 bases between the two ends. TCRdb's table, derived via immunoSEQ multiplex PCR, lists solely in-frame clones and lacks some. The profile shows about 98,000 clones, 70% to 90% of them singletons. This sequence joins TRBV30 and TRBJ2-1, with D perhaps being TRBD1 or TRBD2 (7 bases each). This receptor was taken from an adult in good health. Sample: peripheral blood, taken on day 0 of MenACWY control vaccination. CDR3 region: CAWSEWTGRSGTKVSYNEQFF. DNA for the CDR3: TGTGCCTGGAGTGAGTGGACAGGCCGCTCCGGGACTAAGGTCTCCTACAATGAGCAGTTCTTC.